This entry concerns a single T cell receptor beta chain. This record belongs to a study of blood T cell repertoires in COVID-19. Study summary: Researchers got acute and convalescent COVID-19 samples from the United States, Italy and Spain. T cells, B-cell-depleted T cells, or PBMCs supplied cDNA or gDNA.

The CDR3 has 12 residues. CDR1 and CDR2 from the germline V gene are LNHDA and SQIVND (reference sequence). With 6 bases removed from V and 8 bases from J, the gap between germline ends came to 8 bases. In the original analysis: The assay estimated nucleated cells by amplifying reference gene primers. The repertoire was sequenced with immunoSEQ multiplex PCR; TCRdb's copy has only in-frame clones and lacks some. The V and J calls and clone size come from that table; D and trimming were worked out from the DNA. The sample has a few hundred thousand clones; 83% are singletons. The gene calls are TRBV19 and TRBJ1-6, with a tentative D call TRBD1 (5 bases). The receptor's source is a woman aged 45-59 years with acute or convalescent COVID-19. Sequencing was done on a sample of peripheral blood. CDR3 nucleotide sequence: TGTGCCAGTAGGGGGGGTGATTCACCCCTCCACTTT. Encoded protein: CASRGGDSPLHF.